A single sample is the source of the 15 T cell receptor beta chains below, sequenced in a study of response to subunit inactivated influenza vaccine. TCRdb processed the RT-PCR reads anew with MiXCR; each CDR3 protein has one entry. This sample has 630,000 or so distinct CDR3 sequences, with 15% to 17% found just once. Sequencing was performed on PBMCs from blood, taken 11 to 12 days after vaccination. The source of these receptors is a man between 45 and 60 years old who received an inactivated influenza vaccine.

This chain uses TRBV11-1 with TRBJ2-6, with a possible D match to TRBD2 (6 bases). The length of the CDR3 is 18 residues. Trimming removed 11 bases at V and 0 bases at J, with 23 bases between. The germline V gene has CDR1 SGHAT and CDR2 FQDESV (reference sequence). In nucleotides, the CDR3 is TGTGCCGTGCTCCAGTTATCGGGGCGGGACTCTGGGGCCAACGTCCTGACTTTC. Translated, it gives CAVLQLSGRDSGANVLTF.

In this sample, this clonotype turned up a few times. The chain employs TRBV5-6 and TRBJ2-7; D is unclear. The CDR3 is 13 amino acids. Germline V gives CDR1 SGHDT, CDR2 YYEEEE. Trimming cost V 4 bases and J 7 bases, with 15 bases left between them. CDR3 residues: CASSPGYLGEQYF. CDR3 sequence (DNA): TGTGCCAGCAGCCCTGGTTACTTGGGGGAGCAGTACTTC.

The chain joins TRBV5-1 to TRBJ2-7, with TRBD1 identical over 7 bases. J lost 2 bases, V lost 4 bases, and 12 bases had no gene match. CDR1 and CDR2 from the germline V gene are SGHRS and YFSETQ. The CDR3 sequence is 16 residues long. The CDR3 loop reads CASSPNSGTAAYEQYF. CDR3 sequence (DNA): TGCGCCAGCAGCCCCAACTCCGGGACAGCAGCCTACGAGCAGTACTTC.

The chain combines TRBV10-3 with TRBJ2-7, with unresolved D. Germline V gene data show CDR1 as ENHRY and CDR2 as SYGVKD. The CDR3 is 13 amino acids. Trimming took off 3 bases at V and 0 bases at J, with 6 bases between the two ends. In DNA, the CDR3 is TGTGCCATCAGTGACAAGAGCTCCTACGAGCAGTACTTC. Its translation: CAISDKSSYEQYF.

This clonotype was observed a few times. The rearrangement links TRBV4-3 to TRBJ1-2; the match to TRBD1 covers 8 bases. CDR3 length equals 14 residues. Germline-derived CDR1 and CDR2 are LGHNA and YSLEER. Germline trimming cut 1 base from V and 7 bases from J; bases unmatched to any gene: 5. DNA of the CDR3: TGCGCCAGCAGCCAAGGGACAGGGTACGGTGGCTACACCTTC. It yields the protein CASSQGTGYGGYTF.

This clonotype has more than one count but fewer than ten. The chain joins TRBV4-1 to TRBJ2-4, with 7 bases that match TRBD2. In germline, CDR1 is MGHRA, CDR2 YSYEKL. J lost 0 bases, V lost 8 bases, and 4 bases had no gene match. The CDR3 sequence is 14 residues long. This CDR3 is CASGDYLAKNIQYF. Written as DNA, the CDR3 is TGCGCCAGCGGGGACTATTTAGCCAAAAACATTCAGTACTTC.

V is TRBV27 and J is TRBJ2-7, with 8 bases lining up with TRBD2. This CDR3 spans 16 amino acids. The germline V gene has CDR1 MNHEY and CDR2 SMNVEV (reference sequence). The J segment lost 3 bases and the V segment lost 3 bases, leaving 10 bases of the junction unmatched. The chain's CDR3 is CASSFQTSGDLYEQYF. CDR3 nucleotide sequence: TGTGCCAGCAGTTTTCAAACTAGCGGTGACCTCTACGAGCAGTACTTC.

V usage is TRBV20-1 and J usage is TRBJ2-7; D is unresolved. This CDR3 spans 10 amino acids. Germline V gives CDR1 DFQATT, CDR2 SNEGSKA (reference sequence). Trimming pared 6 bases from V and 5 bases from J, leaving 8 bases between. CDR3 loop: CSAALDEQYF. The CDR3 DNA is TGCAGTGCCGCATTAGACGAGCAGTACTTC.

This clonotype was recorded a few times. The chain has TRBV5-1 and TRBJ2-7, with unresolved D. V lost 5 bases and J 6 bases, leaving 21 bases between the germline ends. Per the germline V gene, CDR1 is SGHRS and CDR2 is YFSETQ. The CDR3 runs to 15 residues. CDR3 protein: CASRNARRPPGEQYF. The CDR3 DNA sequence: TGCGCCAGCAGAAACGCGCGAAGGCCTCCCGGCGAGCAGTACTTC.

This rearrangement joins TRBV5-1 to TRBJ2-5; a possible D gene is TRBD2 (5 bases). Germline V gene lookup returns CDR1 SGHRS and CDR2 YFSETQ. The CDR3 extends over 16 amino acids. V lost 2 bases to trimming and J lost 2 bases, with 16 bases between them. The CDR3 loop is CASSLGGTTAQETQYF. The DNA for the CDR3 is TGCGCCAGCAGCTTAGGAGGTACTACAGCTCAAGAGACCCAGTACTTC.

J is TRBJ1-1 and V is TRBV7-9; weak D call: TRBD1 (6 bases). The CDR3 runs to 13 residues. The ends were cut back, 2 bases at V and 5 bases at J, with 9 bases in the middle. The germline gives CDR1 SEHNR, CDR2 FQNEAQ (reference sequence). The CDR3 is CASSLQGKTEAFF. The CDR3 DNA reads TGTGCCAGCAGCTTACAGGGGAAGACTGAAGCTTTCTTT.

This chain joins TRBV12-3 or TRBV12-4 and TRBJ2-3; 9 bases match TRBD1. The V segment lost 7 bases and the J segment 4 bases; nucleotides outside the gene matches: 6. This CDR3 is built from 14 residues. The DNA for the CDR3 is TGTGCCAGCAATCCGGGACAGGGTGCAGATACGCAGTATTTT. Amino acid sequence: CASNPGQGADTQYF.

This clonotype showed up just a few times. DNA of the CDR3: TGTGCCAGCAGCCAAGAGTTTGAACAGGCCTCCTACGAGCAGTACTTC. Protein: CASSQEFEQASYEQYF. The chain has TRBV14 and TRBJ2-7; D is possibly TRBD1 (5 bases). Germline assignment: CDR1 SGHDN and CDR2 FVKESK. The V and J ends lost 0 bases and 0 bases respectively, with 12 bases between them. The CDR3 loop spans 16 amino acids.

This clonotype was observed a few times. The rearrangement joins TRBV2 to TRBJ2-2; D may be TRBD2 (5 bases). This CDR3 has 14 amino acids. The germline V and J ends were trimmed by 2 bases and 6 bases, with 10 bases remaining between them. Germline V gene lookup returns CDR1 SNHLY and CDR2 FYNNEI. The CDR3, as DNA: TGTGCCAGCAGTGAAAGGCGGAGGTCCGGGGAGCTGTTTTTT. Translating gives CASSERRRSGELFF. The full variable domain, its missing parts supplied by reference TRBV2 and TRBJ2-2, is EPEVTQTPSHQVTQMGQEVILRCVPISNHLYFYWYRQILGQKVEFLVSFYNNEISEKSEIFDDQFSVERPDGSNFTLKIRSTKLEDSAMYFCASSERRRSGELFFGEGSRLTVL.

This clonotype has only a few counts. CDR3: CSAKGPTNEKLFF. The CDR3 nucleotides read TGCAGTGCTAAGGGACCAACTAATGAAAAACTGTTTTTT. The chain combines TRBV20-1 with TRBJ1-4; a weak D match, TRBD1 (5 bases). Per germline, CDR1 DFQATT and CDR2 SNEGSKA (reference sequence). CDR3 length: 13 amino acids. Trimming removed 4 bases from V and 0 bases from J, with 6 bases in between.